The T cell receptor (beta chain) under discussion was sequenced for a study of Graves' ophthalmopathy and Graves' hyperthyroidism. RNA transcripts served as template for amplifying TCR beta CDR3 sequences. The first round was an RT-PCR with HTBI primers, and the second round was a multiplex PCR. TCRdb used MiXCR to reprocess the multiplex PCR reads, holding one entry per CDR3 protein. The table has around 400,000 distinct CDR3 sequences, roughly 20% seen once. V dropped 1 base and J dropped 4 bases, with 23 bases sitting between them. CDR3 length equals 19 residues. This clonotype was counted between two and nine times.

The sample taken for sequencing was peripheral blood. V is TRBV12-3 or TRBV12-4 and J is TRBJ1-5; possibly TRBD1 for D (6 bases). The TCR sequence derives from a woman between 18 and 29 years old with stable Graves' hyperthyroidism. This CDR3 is CASSLDGGRAPAGNQPQHF. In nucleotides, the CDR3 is TGTGCCAGCAGTTTAGATGGGGGCAGGGCCCCCGCCGGGAATCAGCCCCAGCATTTT.